Each of the 9 T cell receptor beta chains below was sequenced from the same sample in a study of OX40 agonist ivuxolimab in advanced cancers. The assay was immunoSEQ multiplex PCR, and TCRdb's table has in-frame clones only and misses some. In the table there are approximately 100,000 clones, 70% to 85% of which are singletons. This specimen consisted of CD4+ or CD8+ T cells sorted from blood, obtained in a trial of the OX40 agonist ivuxolimab. Receptors were obtained from an adult with an advanced solid tumor such as melanoma, head and neck, liver or kidney cancer.

This clone came up a few times. The chain employs TRBV12-5 and TRBJ1-2, with TRBD1 identical over 8 bases. Germline-derived CDR1 and CDR2 are LGHNT and FRNRAP. The CDR3 is 17 residues long. After removal of 2 bases from V and 4 bases from J, the junction contained 12 bases not matched to a gene. The CDR3 region is CASGLIPSLQGVYGYTF. In DNA, the CDR3 is TGTGCTAGTGGTTTGATACCGAGCCTACAGGGGGTCTATGGCTACACCTTC.

The chain recombines TRBV18 with TRBJ2-7; the match to TRBD2 covers 15 bases. Germline CDR1 reads KGHSH; CDR2 reads LQKENI. The CDR3 extends over 15 amino acids. V gave up 2 bases and J gave up 4 bases; unmatched junction bases: 0. The chain's CDR3 is CASSPGTSGRYEQYF. In nucleotides, the CDR3 is TGTGCCAGCTCACCAGGGACTAGCGGGAGGTACGAGCAGTACTTC.

The J gene is TRBJ1-2, the V gene TRBV7-8, with D hard to call. Trimming took off 0 bases at V and 6 bases at J, with 14 bases between the two ends. Germline CDR1 reads SGHVS; CDR2 reads FQNEAQ. The CDR3 is 15 amino acids. Here the CDR3 reads CASSLATVNLNGYTF. Here the CDR3 DNA reads TGTGCCAGCAGCTTAGCCACAGTTAATCTAAATGGCTACACCTTC.

The CDR3 DNA reads as TGTGCCAGCAGCTTGGCTTTGGGGGTTTTGGTGGATGGCTACACCTTC. Amino acid sequence: CASSLALGVLVDGYTF. The gene calls are TRBV5-5 and TRBJ1-2; D is possibly TRBD1 (5 bases). The germline V and J ends were trimmed by 0 bases and 6 bases, with 18 bases remaining between them. The germline V gene encodes CDR1 SGHKS and CDR2 YYEKEE (reference sequence). This CDR3 comprises 16 residues.

The gene calls are TRBV6-6 and TRBJ2-7; D uncertain. This CDR3 is built from 15 residues. The germline V and J ends were trimmed by 2 bases and 9 bases, with 20 bases remaining between them. Per the germline V gene, CDR1 is MNHNY and CDR2 is SVGAGI (reference sequence). In nucleotides, the CDR3 is TGTGCCAGCAGTTACGGGGATGGAAGGGAATATCGGCAGTACTTC. Its translation is CASSYGDGREYRQYF.

The table lists this clone with a few counts. Here the CDR3 DNA reads TGCGCCAGCAGCATACCCCCCGCAGGGACCTATGGCTACACCTTC. Translated: CASSIPPAGTYGYTF. The rearrangement links TRBV5-1 to TRBJ1-2; a possible D gene is TRBD1 (5 bases). Trimming removed 4 bases from V and 4 bases from J, with 17 bases in between. Looked up from germline, CDR1 is SGHRS and CDR2 is YFSETQ. The CDR3 covers 15 residues. The variable domain in full, with the rest retrieved from reference TRBV5-1 and TRBJ1-2, is KAGVTQTPRYLIKTRGQQVTLSCSPISGHRSVSWYQQTPGQGLQFLFEYFSETQRNKGNFPGRFSGRQFSNSRSEMNVSTLELGDSALYLCASSIPPAGTYGYTFGSGTRLTVV.

The rearrangement joins TRBV11-2 to TRBJ1-1; D remains ambiguous. CDR3 length: 14 amino acids. Trimming stripped 6 bases from V and 0 bases from J, with 11 bases between. CDR1 is SGHAT and CDR2 is FQNNGV in the germline V gene. CDR3 protein: CASRLGSVNTEAFF. CDR3 DNA: TGTGCCAGCAGGTTGGGATCTGTGAACACTGAAGCTTTCTTT.

Here the CDR3 reads CASSFDRVGEAFF. CDR3 coding DNA: TGTGCCAGCTCATTCGACAGGGTGGGTGAAGCTTTCTTT. The V gene is TRBV18, the J gene TRBJ1-1; 7 bases agree with TRBD1. The CDR3 extends over 13 amino acids. V shed 5 bases and J 7 bases; nucleotides not matched to a gene: 7. The germline CDR1 and CDR2 sequences are KGHSH and LQKENI.

The chain employs TRBV29-1 and TRBJ2-1, with D unresolved. The germline V gene encodes CDR1 SQVTM and CDR2 ANQGSEA. CDR3 length: 13 residues. V lost 4 bases to trimming and J lost 0 bases, with 7 bases between them. Here the CDR3 reads CSVVLSSYNEQFF. Here the CDR3 DNA reads TGCAGCGTTGTCCTGAGCTCCTACAATGAGCAGTTCTTC.